Following are 10 T cell receptor beta chains from one sample sequenced in a study of blood T cell repertoires in COVID-19. Here immunoSEQ multiplex PCR was the method, and the copy in TCRdb shows in-frame clones only, minus some. The table has about 65,000 clones, about 82% seen once. The sample consisted of peripheral blood. These receptors were taken from a human donor in a cohort sampled during active COVID-19.

This chain links TRBV5-6 with TRBJ2-7, with D possibly matching TRBD1 (5 bases). Germline V gene sequence: CDR1 SGHDT, CDR2 YYEEEE. V lost 5 bases and J lost 7, with 22 bases in between. CDR3 length: 15 amino acids. Written as DNA, the CDR3 is TGTGCCAGCAGAGTCAATCACATAGGGGCCGGAGAGCAGTACTTC. As protein: CASRVNHIGAGEQYF.

The chain uses TRBV30 and TRBJ1-3; no reliable D call. CDR3 length: 15 amino acids. Germline CDR1 GTSNPN, CDR2 SVGIG (reference sequence). V lost 5 bases and J lost 0, with 14 bases in between. CDR3 nucleotides: TGTGCCTGGGGAGGGTGGCAGCGCTCTGGAAACACCATATATTTT. This codes for CAWGGWQRSGNTIYF.

The chain employs TRBV30 and TRBJ2-2, with TRBD2 matching over 7 bases. The J segment lost 5 bases and the V segment lost 8 bases, leaving 8 bases of the junction unmatched. CDR1 is GTSNPN, CDR2 SVGIG, per germline (reference sequence). CDR3 length equals 13 residues. The CDR3 sequence: CAIERGLTGELFF. The CDR3 DNA is TGTGCCATAGAGCGGGGACTTACCGGGGAGCTGTTTTTT.

The chain employs TRBV28 and TRBJ2-7; possible D gene TRBD1, 6 bases. V lost 9 bases to trimming and J lost 5 bases, with 23 bases between them. Germline V gene data show CDR1 as MDHEN and CDR2 as SYDVKM. This CDR3 contains 15 residues. This CDR3 reads CASPQGPTLVDEQYF. The CDR3 bases are TGTGCCAGTCCGCAGGGGCCAACCCTTGTCGACGAGCAGTACTTC. Using reference TRBV28 and TRBJ2-7 for the parts outside the CDR3, the full variable domain is DVKVTQSSRYLVKRTGEKVFLECVQDMDHENMFWYRQDPGLGLRLIYFSYDVKMKEKGDIPEGYSVSREKKERFSLILESASTNQTSMYLCASPQGPTLVDEQYFGPGTRLTVT.

The chain joins TRBV28 to TRBJ2-7, with 7 nucleotides matching TRBD2. V lost 10 bases to trimming and J lost 7 bases; unmatched junction nucleotides: 19. The CDR3 has 15 amino acids. Germline assignment: CDR1 MDHEN and CDR2 SYDVKM. The chain's CDR3 is CATLGGGKIYGEQYF. CDR3 sequence (DNA): TGTGCCACTCTCGGGGGAGGGAAAATTTACGGTGAGCAGTACTTC.

This chain links TRBV6-1 with TRBJ1-5; a weak D match, TRBD1 (6 bases). Germline CDR1 reads MNHNS; CDR2 reads SASEGT. The CDR3 loop spans 13 amino acids. Deletions cut 1 base from V and 7 bases from J, with 8 bases between. CDR3 DNA sequence: TGTGCCAGCAGTGAAGTCAGGGGCCAGCCCCAGCATTTT. Protein: CASSEVRGQPQHF.

This CDR3 reads CASSLNRASRDTQYF. The CDR3 DNA reads TGCGCCAGCAGCTTAAACAGGGCTAGTCGGGATACGCAGTATTTT. This chain uses TRBV5-1 with TRBJ2-3, with a possible D match to TRBD1 (6 bases). Trimming took 2 bases from V and 6 from J, leaving 16 bases between them. This CDR3 comprises 15 residues. Germline CDR1 is SGHRS and CDR2 is YFSETQ.

The V call is TRBV19, the J call TRBJ2-1; TRBD2 matches at 8 bases. The ends lost 1 base at V and 8 bases at J; junction bases unmatched: 10. CDR1 is LNHDA and CDR2 is SQIVND in the germline V gene (reference sequence). This CDR3 comprises 16 residues. The CDR3 here is CASSIVGGGTYDEQFF. The CDR3 bases are TGTGCCAGTAGTATAGTCGGGGGGGGTACGTACGATGAGCAGTTCTTC.

The chain combines TRBV2 with TRBJ1-5, with D perhaps TRBD1 (5 bases). The CDR3 spans 14 residues. V was pared by 6 bases and J by 5 bases, with 14 bases between. Germline loops: CDR1 SNHLY, CDR2 FYNNEI. This CDR3 is CASRSDTTYQPQHF. The DNA for the CDR3 is TGTGCCAGCAGATCGGACACGACCTATCAGCCCCAGCATTTT.

V is TRBV6-5 and J is TRBJ2-6, with a tentative D call TRBD1 (5 bases). CDR1 and CDR2 from the germline V gene are MNHEY and SVGAGI. This CDR3 spans 16 amino acids. V gave up 0 bases and J gave up 5 bases, with 11 bases separating them. The CDR3 sequence: CASSYSRQGRANVLTF. The CDR3 DNA is TGTGCCAGCAGTTACTCGAGGCAGGGCAGGGCCAACGTCCTGACTTTC.